This record covers a single T cell receptor (beta chain). Its antigen is undetermined. This sample also contains other DNA sequences that code for the same CDR3. This specimen comes from a study of shared clonotypes between healthy human individuals. Across the whole study: Sampling drew on donors who were a couple of women and a few men aged 18 to 49. Study-wide findings and caveats: Sample collection involved blood only; tissue repertoires are likely different. Naive subsets typically showed greater estimated richness than memory subsets.

The naive CD8 subset, CD45RO-negative cells positively selected for CCR7, excluded terminally differentiated effector memory CD45RA+ cells. Every immunoSEQ plate was one replicate of a subset's evenly spread DNA. The assay was immunoSEQ multiplex PCR, and TCRdb's table has in-frame clones only and misses some. This repertoire shows more than 600,000 clones, about 90% found once; its top ten account for 24%. The CDR3 contains 11 residues. Germline-derived CDR1 and CDR2 are MNHEY and SMNVEV (reference sequence). Trimming removed 3 bases at V and 7 bases at J, with 4 bases between. This TCR was recovered from a man aged 25-40 years in good health. Input material: naive CD8+ T cells sorted from blood. The chain is built from TRBV27 and TRBJ2-1; D ambiguous. CDR3 region: CASSFGNEQFF. The CDR3 DNA reads TGTGCCAGCAGTTTCGGTAATGAGCAGTTCTTC.